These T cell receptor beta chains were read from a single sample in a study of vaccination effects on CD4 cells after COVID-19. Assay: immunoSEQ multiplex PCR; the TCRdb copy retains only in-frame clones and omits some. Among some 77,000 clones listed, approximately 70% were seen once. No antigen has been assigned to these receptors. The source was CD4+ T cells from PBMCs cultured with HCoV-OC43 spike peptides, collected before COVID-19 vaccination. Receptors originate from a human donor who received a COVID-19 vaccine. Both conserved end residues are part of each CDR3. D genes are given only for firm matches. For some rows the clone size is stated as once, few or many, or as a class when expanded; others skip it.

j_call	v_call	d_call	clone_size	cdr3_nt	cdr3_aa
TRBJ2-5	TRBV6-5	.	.	TGTGCCAGCAGTTCCCCGGGGCCCGCGACCCAGTACTTC	CASSSPGPATQYF
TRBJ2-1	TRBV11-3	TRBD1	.	TGTGCCAGCAGCAGTCACAGGGGAAGCTCCTACAATGAGCAGTTCTTC	CASSSHRGSSYNEQFF
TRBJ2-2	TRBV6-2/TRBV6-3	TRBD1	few	TGTGCCAGCAGTAAAACCGGGACAGGGGGCCAGGCCGGGGAGCTGTTTTTT	CASSKTGTGGQAGELFF
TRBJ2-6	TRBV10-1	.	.	TGCGCCAGCAGTGTTGGATTCGTCTCTGGGGCCAACGTCCTGACTTTC	CASSVGFVSGANVLTF
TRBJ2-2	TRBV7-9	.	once	TGTGCCAGCAGCTTAAGGCTGGGGACGGCGAACACCGGGGAGCTGTTTTTT	CASSLRLGTANTGELFF
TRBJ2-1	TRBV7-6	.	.	TGTGCCAGCAGCTTTCAACAGACGAAAAACAATGAGCAGTTCTTC	CASSFQQTKNNEQFF
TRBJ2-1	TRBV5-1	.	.	TGCGCCAGCAGCTTGTTAGGGCCGAATGAGCAGTTCTTC	CASSLLGPNEQFF
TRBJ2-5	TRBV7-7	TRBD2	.	TGTGCCAGCAGCCCGGGACTAGCGGTAGAGACCCAGTACTTC	CASSPGLAVETQYF
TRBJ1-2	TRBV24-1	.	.	TGTGCCACCAGTGATTGGCGCGGGTACTATGGCTACACCTTC	CATSDWRGYYGYTF
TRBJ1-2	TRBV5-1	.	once	TGCGCCAGCAGCTTGCGTGGTAACTATGGCTACACCTTC	CASSLRGNYGYTF
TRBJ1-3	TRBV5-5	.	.	TGTGCCAGCAGCTCGACTGGAAACACCATATATTTT	CASSSTGNTIYF
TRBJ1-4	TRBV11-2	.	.	TGTGCCAGCAGCTTTGGACGGACCCGTAGGGATGAAAAACTGTTTTTT	CASSFGRTRRDEKLFF
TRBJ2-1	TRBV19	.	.	TGTGCCAGTAGTCGGGGGTGGGTTTCCTACAATGAGCAGTTCTTC	CASSRGWVSYNEQFF
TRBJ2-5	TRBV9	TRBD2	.	TGTGCCAGCGCGGGAGGGACCACCCAAGAGACCCAGTACTTC	CASAGGTTQETQYF
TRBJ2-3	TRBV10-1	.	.	TGCGCCAGCAGCGCGCCTGGGGCCCCGCCAGATACGCAGTATTTT	CASSAPGAPPDTQYF
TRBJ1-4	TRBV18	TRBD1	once	TGTGCCAGCTCCGAGTCTCTACAGGGGACTGAAAAACTGTTTTTT	CASSESLQGTEKLFF
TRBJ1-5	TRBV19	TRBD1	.	TGTGCCAGTACGGGACAGTTTACAATTCAGCCCCAGCATTTT	CASTGQFTIQPQHF
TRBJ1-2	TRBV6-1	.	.	TGTGCCAGCAGTGAAGCGGTGACACGGGGGGGCTACACCTTC	CASSEAVTRGGYTF
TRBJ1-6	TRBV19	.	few	TGTGCCAGTAGTATGGGGGGTCAGGATAATTCACCCCTCCACTTT	CASSMGGQDNSPLHF
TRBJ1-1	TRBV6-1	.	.	TGTGCCAGCAGTGAAACGACAGGTAACACTGAAGCTTTCTTT	CASSETTGNTEAFF
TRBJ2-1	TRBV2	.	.	TGTGCCAGCAGACTAGAATATAACCATGAGCAGTTCTTC	CASRLEYNHEQFF
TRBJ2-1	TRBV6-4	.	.	TGTGCCAGCAGTCCTGTGGTGGGGGGCTCTTTGGATGAGCAGTTCTTC	CASSPVVGGSLDEQFF
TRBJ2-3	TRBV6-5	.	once	TGTGCCAGCAGTTCTCCGGGACTTGGCGGAGATACGCAGTATTTT	CASSSPGLGGDTQYF
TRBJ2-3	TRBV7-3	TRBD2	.	TGTGCCAGCAGCTCGCTAGCCGGGGGGAACGGCGATACGCAGTATTTT	CASSSLAGGNGDTQYF
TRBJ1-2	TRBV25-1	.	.	TGTGCCAGCAGTGAAATCGGACCAGCTAACTATGGCTACACCTTC	CASSEIGPANYGYTF
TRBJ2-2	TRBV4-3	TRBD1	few	TGCGCCAGCAGCCGACAGGGCGAAGCGAACACCGGGGAGCTGTTTTTT	CASSRQGEANTGELFF
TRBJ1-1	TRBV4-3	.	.	TGCGCCAGCAGCCAAGTTTACAGAATGAACACTGAAGCTTTCTTT	CASSQVYRMNTEAFF
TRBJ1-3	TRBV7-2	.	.	TGTGCCAGCAGCTTAGGGGGGTCTGGAAACACCATATATTTT	CASSLGGSGNTIYF